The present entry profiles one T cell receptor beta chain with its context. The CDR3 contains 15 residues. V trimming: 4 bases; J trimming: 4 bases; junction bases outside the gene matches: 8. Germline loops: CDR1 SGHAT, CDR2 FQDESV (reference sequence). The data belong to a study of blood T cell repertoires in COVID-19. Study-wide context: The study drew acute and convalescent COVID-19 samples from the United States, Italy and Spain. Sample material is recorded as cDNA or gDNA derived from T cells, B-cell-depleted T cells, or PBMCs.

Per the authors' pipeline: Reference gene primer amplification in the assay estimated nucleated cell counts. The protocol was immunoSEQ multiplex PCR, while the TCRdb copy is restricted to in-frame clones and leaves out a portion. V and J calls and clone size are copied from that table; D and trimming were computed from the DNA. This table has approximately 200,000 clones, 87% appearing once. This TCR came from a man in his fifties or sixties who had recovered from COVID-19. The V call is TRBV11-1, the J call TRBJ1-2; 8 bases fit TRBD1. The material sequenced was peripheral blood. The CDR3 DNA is TGTGCCAGCAGCTCCGGACAGGGCGCGCGCTATGGCTACACCTTC. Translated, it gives CASSSGQGARYGYTF.